Following are 8 T cell receptor beta chains from one sample sequenced in a study of control samples from healthy donors and cancer patients. Assay: immunoSEQ multiplex PCR; the TCRdb copy retains only in-frame clones and omits some. The table lists about 73,000 clones, 94% of them singletons. The sample consisted of blood. The receptor set was obtained from a woman in her thirties or forties in good health.

This chain connects TRBV19 to TRBJ1-1, with D unresolved. Trimming took off 9 bases at V and 3 bases at J, with 11 bases between the two ends. The CDR3 is 12 amino acids. The germline V gene has CDR1 LNHDA and CDR2 SQIVND (reference sequence). CDR3 nucleotides: TGTGCCAGCGGAGGGCAATACACTGAAGCTTTCTTT. Translation: CASGGQYTEAFF.

A note on this clone: At one boundary the junction diverges from the germline segment, which might be a read error. The chain employs TRBV7-7 and TRBJ2-7; 8 bases line up with TRBD1. Germline values: CDR1 SSHAT, CDR2 FNYEAQ (reference sequence). CDR3 length: 13 residues. The CDR3 sequence is CASSLADRDEQYF. The CDR3 bases are TGTGCTAGCAGCTTAGCGGACAGGGACGAGCAGTACTTC. Full variable domain (missing parts from reference TRBV7-7 and TRBJ2-7): GAGVSQSPRYKVTKRGQDVTLRCDPISSHATLYWYQQALGQGPEFLTYFNYEAQPDKSGLPSDRFSAERPEGSISTLTIQRTEQRDSAMYRCASSLADRDEQYFGPGTRLTVT.

The CDR3 DNA is TGTGCCAGTAGTATTCAGAGGGATCAGCCCCAGCATTTT. Its translation: CASSIQRDQPQHF. This chain links TRBV19 with TRBJ1-5; D is unresolved. V gave up 3 bases and J gave up 5 bases, with 8 bases separating them. The CDR3 extends over 13 amino acids. The V gene's germline CDR1 is LNHDA and CDR2 SQIVND (reference sequence).

This chain uses TRBV20-1 with TRBJ2-3, with 8 bases fitting TRBD1. V dropped 3 bases and J dropped 4; count of bases not matched to a gene: 6. Looked up from germline, CDR1 is DFQATT and CDR2 is SNEGSKA (reference sequence). The CDR3 length is 14 residues. Here the CDR3 DNA reads TGCAGTGCTAGTTACAGGGGGGTGGCAGATACGCAGTATTTT. Translating it yields CSASYRGVADTQYF.

The CDR3 region is CASSDRRYLTDTQYF. CDR3 DNA: TGTGCCAGCAGTGATAGGAGATACCTCACAGATACGCAGTATTTT. The V gene is TRBV6-1, the J gene TRBJ2-3; D unclear. This CDR3 comprises 15 residues. CDR1 and CDR2 from the germline V gene are MNHNS and SASEGT. V lost 3 bases to trimming and J lost 2 bases, with 12 bases between them.

The genes are TRBV5-1 and TRBJ2-1; 7 bases match TRBD2. CDR1 is SGHRS and CDR2 is YFSETQ in the germline V gene. The CDR3 contains 15 residues. V lost 2 bases, J lost 5 bases, and 7 bases stayed unmatched. CDR3 DNA sequence: TGCGCCAGCAGCTTAATTGGGACTACCAACAATGAGCAGTTCTTC. This gives the protein CASSLIGTTNNEQFF.

The V gene is TRBV5-1, the J gene TRBJ1-4, with D perhaps matching TRBD1 (6 bases). CDR1 is SGHRS and CDR2 is YFSETQ in the germline V gene. CDR3 size: 14 residues. Between the trimmed V and J ends, which lost 4 bases and 5 bases, there was a span of 12 bases. The CDR3 reads CASSQGHGNEKLFF. The DNA of the CDR3 is TGCGCCAGCAGCCAGGGACACGGAAATGAAAAACTGTTTTTT.

V usage is TRBV2 and J usage is TRBJ2-5; 8 positions match TRBD1. Germline loops: CDR1 SNHLY, CDR2 FYNNEI. Trimming took 4 bases from V and 4 from J; bases not matched to a gene: 8. CDR3 size: 15 residues. Here the CDR3 reads CASSVDRGLRETQYF. In DNA form, the CDR3 reads TGTGCCAGCAGTGTTGACAGGGGTCTACGAGAGACCCAGTACTTC. Looking up the rest from reference TRBV2 and TRBJ2-5 gives the full variable domain: EPEVTQTPSHQVTQMGQEVILRCVPISNHLYFYWYRQILGQKVEFLVSFYNNEISEKSEIFDDQFSVERPDGSNFTLKIRSTKLEDSAMYFCASSVDRGLRETQYFGPGTRLLVL.